This TCR beta chain was profiled in a study of cytomegalovirus exposure and HLA in healthy donors. Overall study context: Per a later analysis, the approximately 690 first-cohort and fewer than 150 validation repertoires shared one platform. Findings and limits, study-wide: Some TCR beta chains (more than 150 of them) were listed as cytomegalovirus-associated.

A word on this clone: The antigen is not known.

The method was immunoSEQ multiplex PCR; TCRdb's version includes in-frame clones alone and lacks a portion of them. The sample records about 130,000 clones, 89% being singletons. V was shortened by 4 bases and J by 3 bases, with 19 bases between the two germline ends. The CDR3 extends over 16 amino acids. Germline lookup yields CDR1 MNHNS and CDR2 SASEGT. The sequencing sample was made of PBMCs. J is TRBJ2-7 and V is TRBV6-1, with D perhaps TRBD2 (5 bases). This TCR was recovered from a woman aged 18-29 years in good health and CMV-seropositive. CDR3 in amino acids: CASSALTADHNYEQYF. The CDR3 DNA follows: TGTGCCAGCAGTGCGCTTACAGCGGACCATAACTACGAGCAGTACTTC.